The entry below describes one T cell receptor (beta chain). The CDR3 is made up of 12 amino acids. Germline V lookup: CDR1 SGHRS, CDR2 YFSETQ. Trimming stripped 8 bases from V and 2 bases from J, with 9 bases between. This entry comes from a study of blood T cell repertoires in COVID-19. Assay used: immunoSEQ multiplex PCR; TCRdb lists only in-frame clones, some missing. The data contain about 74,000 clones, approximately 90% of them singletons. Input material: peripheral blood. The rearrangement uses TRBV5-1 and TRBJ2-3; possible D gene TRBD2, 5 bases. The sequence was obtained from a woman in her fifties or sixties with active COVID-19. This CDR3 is CASAGNTDTQYF. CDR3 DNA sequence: TGCGCCAGTGCCGGGAACACAGATACGCAGTATTTT.